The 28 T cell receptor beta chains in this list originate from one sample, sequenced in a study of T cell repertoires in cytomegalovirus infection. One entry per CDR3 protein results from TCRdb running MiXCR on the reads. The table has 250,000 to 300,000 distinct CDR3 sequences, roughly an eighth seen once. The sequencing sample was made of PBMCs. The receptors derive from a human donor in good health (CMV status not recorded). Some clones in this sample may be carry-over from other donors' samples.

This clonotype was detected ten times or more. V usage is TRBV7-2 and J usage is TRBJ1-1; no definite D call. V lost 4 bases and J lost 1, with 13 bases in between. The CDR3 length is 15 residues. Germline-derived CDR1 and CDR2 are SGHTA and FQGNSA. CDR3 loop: CASSSQYSGNTEAFF. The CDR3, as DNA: TGTGCCAGCAGCTCGCAATACTCGGGGAACACTGAAGCTTTCTTT.

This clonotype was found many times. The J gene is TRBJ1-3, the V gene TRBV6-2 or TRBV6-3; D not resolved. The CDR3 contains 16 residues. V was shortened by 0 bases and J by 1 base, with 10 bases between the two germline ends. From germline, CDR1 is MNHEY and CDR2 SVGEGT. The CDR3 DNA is TGTGCCAGCAGTTACTCTGGATTCGAGTCTGGAAACACCATATATTTT. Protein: CASSYSGFESGNTIYF.

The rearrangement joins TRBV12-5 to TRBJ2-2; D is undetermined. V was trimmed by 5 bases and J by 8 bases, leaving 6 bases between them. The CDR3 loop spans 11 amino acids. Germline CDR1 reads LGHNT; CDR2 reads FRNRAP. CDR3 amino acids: CASGMGGELFF. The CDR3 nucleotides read TGTGCTAGTGGTATGGGAGGGGAGCTGTTTTTT.

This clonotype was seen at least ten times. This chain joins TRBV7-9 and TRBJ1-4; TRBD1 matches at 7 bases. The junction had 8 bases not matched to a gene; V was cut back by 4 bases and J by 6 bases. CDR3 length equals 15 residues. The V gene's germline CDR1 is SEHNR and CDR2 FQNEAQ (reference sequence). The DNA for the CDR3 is TGTGCCAGCAGCTCCGGAGGCCAGGGGGATGAAAAACTGTTTTTT. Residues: CASSSGGQGDEKLFF.

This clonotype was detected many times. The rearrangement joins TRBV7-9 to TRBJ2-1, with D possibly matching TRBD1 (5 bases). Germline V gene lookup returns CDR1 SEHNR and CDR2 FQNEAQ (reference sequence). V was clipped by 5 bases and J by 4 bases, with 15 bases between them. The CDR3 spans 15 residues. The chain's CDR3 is CASSQGRTPYNEQFF. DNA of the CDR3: TGTGCCAGCAGCCAAGGCAGGACACCGTACAATGAGCAGTTCTTC.

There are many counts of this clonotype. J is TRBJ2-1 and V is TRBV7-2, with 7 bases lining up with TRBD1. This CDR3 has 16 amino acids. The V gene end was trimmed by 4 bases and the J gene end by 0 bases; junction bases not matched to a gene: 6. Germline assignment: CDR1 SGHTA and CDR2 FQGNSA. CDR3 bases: TGTGCCAGCAGCTCGCAGGGGGTTCGCTCCTACAATGAGCAGTTCTTC. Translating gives CASSSQGVRSYNEQFF.

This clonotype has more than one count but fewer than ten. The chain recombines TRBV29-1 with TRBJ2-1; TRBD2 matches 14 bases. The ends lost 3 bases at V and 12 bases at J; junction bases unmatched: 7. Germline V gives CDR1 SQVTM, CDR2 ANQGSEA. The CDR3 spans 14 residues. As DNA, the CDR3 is TGCAGCGTTGAGTCGGTGACTAGCGGGAGGGTGCAGTTCTTC. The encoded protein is CSVESVTSGRVQFF.

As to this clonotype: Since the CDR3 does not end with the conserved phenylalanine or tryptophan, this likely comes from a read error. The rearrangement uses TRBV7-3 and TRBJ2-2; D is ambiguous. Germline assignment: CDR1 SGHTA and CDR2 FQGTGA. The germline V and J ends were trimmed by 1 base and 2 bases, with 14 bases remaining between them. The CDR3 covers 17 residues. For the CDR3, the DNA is TGTGCCAGCAGCTTAATTGGTTGGACCCAAAACACCGGGGAGCTGTTTTCT. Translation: CASSLIGWTQNTGELFS.

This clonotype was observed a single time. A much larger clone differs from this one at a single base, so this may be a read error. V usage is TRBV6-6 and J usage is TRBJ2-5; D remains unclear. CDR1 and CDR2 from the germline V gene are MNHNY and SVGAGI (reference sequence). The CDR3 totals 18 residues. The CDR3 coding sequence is TGTGCCAGCAGTTGCCCTCGATCGACCTTTGCGGACCAAGAGCCCCAGTACTTC. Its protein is CASSCPRSTFADQEPQYF.

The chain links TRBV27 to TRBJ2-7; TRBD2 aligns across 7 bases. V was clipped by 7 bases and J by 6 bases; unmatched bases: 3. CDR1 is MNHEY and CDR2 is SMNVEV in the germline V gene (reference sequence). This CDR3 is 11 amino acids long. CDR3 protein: CASNPGGEQYF. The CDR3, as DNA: TGTGCCAGCAACCCGGGGGGCGAGCAGTACTTC.

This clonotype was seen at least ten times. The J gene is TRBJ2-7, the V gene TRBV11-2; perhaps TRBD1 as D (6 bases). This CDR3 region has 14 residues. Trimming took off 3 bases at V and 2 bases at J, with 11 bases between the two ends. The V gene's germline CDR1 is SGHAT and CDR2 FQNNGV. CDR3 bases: TGTGCCAGCAGCTTTGCAGGGGCCCCCTACGAGCAGTACTTC. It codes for CASSFAGAPYEQYF.

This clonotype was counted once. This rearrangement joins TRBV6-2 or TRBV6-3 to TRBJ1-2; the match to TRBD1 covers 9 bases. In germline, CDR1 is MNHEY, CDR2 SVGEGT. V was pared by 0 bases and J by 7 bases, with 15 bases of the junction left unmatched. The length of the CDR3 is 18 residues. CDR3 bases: TGTGCCAGCAGTTACTCGACTACCGGGACAGGGATTAGCGGTGGCTACACCTTC. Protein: CASSYSTTGTGISGGYTF.

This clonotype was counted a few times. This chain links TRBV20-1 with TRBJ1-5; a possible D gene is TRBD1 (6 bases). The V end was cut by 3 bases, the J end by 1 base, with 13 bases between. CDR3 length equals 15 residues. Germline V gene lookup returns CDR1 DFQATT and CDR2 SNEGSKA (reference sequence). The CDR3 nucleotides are TGCAGTGCTAGGGGCAGGGGAAGGAGCAATCAGCCCCAGCATTTT. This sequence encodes CSARGRGRSNQPQHF.

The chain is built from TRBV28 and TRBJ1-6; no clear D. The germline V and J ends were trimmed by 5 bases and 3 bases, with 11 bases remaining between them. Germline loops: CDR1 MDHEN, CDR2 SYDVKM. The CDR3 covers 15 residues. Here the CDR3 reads CASSQVVVYNSPLHF. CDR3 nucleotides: TGTGCCAGCAGTCAGGTAGTAGTCTATAATTCACCCCTCCACTTT.

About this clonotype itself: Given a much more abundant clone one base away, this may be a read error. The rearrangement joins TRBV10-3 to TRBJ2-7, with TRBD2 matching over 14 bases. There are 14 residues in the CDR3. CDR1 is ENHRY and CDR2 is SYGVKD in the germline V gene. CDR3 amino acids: CAPRLAGGRYGQYV. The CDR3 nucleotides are TGTGCCCCCCGACTAGCGGGAGGGCGGTACGGGCAGTACGTC.

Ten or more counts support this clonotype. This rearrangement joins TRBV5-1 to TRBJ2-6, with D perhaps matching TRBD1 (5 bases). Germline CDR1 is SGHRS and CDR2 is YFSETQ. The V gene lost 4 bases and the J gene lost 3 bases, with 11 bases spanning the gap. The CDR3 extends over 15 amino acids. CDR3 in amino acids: CASSTSGLGANVLTF. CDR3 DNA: TGCGCCAGCAGCACGTCAGGGCTTGGGGCCAACGTCCTGACTTTC.

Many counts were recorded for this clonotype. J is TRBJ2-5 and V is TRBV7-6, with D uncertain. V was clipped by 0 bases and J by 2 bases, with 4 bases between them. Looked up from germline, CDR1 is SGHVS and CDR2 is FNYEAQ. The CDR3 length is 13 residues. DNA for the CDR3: TGTGCCAGCAGCTTAGCTGTTCAAGAGACCCAGTACTTC. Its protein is CASSLAVQETQYF. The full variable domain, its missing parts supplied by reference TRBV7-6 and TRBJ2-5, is GAGVSQSPRYKVTKRGQDVALRCDPISGHVSLYWYRQALGQGPEFLTYFNYEAQQDKSGLPNDRFSAERPEGSISTLTIQRTEQRDSAMYRCASSLAVQETQYFGPGTRLLVL.

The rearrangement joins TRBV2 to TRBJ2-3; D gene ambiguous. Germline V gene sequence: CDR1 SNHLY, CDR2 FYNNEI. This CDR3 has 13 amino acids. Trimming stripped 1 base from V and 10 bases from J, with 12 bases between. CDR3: CASSEEMEEAQYF. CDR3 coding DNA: TGTGCCAGCAGTGAAGAAATGGAAGAGGCGCAGTATTTT.

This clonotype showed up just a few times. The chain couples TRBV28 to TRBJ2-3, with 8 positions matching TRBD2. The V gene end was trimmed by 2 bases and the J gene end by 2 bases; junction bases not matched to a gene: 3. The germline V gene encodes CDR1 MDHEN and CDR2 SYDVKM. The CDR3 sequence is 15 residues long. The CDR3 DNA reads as TGTGCCAGCAGTTTAGGGGGACTAGACACAGATACGCAGTATTTT. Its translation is CASSLGGLDTDTQYF.

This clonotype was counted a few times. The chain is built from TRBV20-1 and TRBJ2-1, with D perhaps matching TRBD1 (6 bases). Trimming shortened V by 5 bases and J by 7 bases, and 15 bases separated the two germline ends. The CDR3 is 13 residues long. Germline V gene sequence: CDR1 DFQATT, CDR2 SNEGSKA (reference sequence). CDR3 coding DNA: TGCAGTGCTCGTCCGGGACACCGAAATGAGCAGTTCTTC. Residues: CSARPGHRNEQFF.

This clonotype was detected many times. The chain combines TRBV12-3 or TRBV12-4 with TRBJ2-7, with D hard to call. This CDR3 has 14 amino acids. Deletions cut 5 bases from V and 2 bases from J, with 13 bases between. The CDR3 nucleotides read TGTGCCAGCAGTCTGGGGATTAGGACCTACGAGCAGTACTTC. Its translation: CASSLGIRTYEQYF.

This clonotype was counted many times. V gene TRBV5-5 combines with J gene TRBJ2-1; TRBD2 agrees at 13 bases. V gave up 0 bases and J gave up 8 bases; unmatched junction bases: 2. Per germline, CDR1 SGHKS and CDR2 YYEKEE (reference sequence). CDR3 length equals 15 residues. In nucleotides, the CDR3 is TGTGCCAGCAGCTTGGGGACTAGCGGGGGAGATGAGCAGTTCTTC. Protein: CASSLGTSGGDEQFF.

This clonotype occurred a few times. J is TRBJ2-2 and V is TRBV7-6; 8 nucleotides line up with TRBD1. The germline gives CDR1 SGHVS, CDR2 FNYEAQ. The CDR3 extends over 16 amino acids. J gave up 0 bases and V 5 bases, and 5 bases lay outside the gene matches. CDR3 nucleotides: TGTGCCAGCAGCCCGACAGGGGCTCCGAACACCGGGGAGCTGTTTTTT. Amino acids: CASSPTGAPNTGELFF.

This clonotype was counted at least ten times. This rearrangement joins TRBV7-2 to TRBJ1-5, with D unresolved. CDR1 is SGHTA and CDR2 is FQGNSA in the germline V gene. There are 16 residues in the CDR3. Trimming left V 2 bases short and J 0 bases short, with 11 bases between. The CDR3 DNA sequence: TGTGCCAGCAGCTTACTCTCGGGTTATAGCAATCAGCCCCAGCATTTT. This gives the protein CASSLLSGYSNQPQHF.

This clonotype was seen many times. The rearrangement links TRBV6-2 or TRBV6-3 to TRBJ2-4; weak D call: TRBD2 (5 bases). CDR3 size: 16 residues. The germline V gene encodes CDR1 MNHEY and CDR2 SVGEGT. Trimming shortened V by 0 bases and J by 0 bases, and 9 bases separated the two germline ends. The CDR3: CASSYSKGEAKNIQYF. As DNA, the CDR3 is TGTGCCAGCAGTTACTCGAAGGGAGAAGCCAAAAACATTCAGTACTTC.

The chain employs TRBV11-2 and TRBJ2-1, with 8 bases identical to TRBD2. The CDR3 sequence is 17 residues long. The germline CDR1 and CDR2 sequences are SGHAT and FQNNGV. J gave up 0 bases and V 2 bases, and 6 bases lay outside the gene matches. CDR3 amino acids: CASSLMTSEISYNEQFF. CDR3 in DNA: TGTGCCAGCAGCTTAATGACTAGCGAAATCTCCTACAATGAGCAGTTCTTC.

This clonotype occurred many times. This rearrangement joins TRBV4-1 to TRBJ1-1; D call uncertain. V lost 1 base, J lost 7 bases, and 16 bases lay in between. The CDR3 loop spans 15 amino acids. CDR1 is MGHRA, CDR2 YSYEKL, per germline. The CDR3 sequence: CASSQVSPQWGEAFF. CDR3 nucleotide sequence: TGCGCCAGCAGCCAAGTCAGCCCGCAGTGGGGTGAAGCTTTCTTT.

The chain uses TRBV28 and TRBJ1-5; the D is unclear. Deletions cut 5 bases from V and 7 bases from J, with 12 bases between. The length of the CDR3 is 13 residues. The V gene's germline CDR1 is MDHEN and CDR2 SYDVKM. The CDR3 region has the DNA TGTGCCAGCAGTCCGACCCCCGCGCAGCCCCAGCATTTT. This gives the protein CASSPTPAQPQHF.